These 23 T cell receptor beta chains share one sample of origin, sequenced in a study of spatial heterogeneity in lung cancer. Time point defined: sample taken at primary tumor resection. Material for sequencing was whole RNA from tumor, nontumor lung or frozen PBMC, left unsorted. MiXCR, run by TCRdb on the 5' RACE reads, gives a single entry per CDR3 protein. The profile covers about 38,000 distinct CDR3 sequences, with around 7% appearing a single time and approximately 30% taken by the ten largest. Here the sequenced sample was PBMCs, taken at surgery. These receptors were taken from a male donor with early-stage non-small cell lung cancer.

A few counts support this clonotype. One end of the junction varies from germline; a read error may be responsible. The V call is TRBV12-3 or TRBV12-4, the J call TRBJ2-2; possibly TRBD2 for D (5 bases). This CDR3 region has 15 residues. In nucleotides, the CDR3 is TGTGCCGGCAGTGCCCTCGGGGTTAGCACCGGGGAGCTGTTTTTT. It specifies CAGSALGVSTGELFF.

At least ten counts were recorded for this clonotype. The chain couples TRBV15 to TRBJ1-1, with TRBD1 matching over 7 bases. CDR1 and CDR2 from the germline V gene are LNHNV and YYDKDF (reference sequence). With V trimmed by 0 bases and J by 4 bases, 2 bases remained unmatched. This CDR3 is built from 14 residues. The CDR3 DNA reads TGTGCCACCAGCAGAGACAGGGGGGCCACTGAAGCTTTCTTT. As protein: CATSRDRGATEAFF.

CDR3 amino acids: CASSLGNSGNTIYF. As DNA, the CDR3 is TGTGCCAGCAGCTTGGGCAACTCTGGAAACACCATATATTTT. The rearrangement links TRBV5-5 to TRBJ1-3; D is ambiguous. Trimming removed 0 bases at V and 0 bases at J, with 4 bases between. Germline CDR1 and CDR2: SGHKS and YYEKEE (reference sequence). The CDR3 is made up of 14 amino acids. The variable domain in full, with the rest retrieved from reference TRBV5-5 and TRBJ1-3, is DAGVTQSPTHLIKTRGQQVTLRCSPISGHKSVSWYQQVLGQGPQFIFQYYEKEERGRGNFPDRFSARQFPNYSSELNVNALLLGDSALYLCASSLGNSGNTIYFGEGSWLTVV.

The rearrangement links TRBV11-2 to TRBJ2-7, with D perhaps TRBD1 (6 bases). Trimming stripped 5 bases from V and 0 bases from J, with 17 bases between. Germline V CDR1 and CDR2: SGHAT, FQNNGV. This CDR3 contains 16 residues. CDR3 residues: CASSELTQGFSYEQYF. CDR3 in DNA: TGTGCCAGCAGCGAACTCACACAGGGATTCTCCTACGAGCAGTACTTC.

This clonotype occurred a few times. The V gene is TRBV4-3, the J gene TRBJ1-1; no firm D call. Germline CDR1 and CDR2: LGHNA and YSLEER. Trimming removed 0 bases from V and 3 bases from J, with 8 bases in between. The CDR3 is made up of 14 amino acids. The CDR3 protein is CASSQDMVDTEAFF. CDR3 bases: TGCGCCAGCAGCCAAGATATGGTGGACACTGAAGCTTTCTTT.

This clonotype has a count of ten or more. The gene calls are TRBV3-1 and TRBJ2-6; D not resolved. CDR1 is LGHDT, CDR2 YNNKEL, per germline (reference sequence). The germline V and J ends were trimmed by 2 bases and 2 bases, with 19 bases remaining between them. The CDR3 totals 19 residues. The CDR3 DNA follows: TGTGCCAGCAGCCAAATGGCCCGGCCCCTACCCACTGGGGCCAACGTCCTGACTTTC. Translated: CASSQMARPLPTGANVLTF.

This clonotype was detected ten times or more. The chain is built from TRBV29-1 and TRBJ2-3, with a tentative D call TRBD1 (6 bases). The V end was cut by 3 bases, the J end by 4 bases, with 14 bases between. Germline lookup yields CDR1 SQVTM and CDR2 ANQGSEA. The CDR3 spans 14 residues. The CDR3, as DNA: TGCAGCGTTGACGGTCAGGGGCAATCAGATACGCAGTATTTT. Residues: CSVDGQGQSDTQYF.

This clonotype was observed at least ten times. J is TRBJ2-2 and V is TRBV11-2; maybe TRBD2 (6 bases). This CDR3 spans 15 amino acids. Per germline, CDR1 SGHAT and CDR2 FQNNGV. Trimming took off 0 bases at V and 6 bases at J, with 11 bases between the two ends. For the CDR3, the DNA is TGTGCCAGCAGCTTAGATTGGAGGGGTTCCGGGGAGCTGTTTTTT. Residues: CASSLDWRGSGELFF.

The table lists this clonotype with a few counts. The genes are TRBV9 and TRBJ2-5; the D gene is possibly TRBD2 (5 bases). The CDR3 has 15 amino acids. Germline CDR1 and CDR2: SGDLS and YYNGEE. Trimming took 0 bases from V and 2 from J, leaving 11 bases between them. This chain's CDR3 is CASSVGSGTQETQYF. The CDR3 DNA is TGTGCCAGCAGCGTAGGGAGCGGAACGCAAGAGACCCAGTACTTC.

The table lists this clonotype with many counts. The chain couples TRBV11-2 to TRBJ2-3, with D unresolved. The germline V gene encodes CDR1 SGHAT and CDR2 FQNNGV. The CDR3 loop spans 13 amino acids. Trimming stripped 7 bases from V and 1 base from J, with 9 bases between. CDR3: CASTPRGTDTQYF. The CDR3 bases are TGTGCCAGCACCCCACGGGGCACAGATACGCAGTATTTT.

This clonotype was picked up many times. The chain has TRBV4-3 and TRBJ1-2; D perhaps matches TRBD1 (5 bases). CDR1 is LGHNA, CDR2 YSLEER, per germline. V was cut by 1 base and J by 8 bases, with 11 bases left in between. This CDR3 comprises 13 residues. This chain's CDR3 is CASSQGQGEGYTF. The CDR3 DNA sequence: TGCGCCAGCAGCCAAGGCCAGGGCGAGGGCTACACCTTC.

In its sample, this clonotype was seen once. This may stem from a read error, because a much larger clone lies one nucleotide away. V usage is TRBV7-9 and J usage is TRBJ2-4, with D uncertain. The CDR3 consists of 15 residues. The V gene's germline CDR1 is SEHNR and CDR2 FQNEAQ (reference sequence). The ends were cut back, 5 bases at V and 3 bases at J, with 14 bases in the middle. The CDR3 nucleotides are TGTGCCAGCAGCGAAACCGGATGGTTCAAAAACATTCAGTACTTC. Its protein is CASSETGWFKNIQYF.

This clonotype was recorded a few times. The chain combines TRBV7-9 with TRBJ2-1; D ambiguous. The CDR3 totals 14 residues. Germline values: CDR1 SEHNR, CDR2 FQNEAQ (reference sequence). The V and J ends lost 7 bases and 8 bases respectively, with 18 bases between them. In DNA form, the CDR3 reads TGTGCCAGCATGGAGTCAGCCTCAATTCATGAGCAGTTCTTC. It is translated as CASMESASIHEQFF.

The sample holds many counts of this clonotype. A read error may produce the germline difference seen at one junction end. The CDR3 loop is CASSLGDSTNTQYF. Here the CDR3 DNA reads TGCGCCAGCAGCTTGGGGGACTCCACAAATACGCAGTATTTT. The chain is built from TRBV5-1 and TRBJ2-3; possibly TRBD2 for D (6 bases). The CDR3 runs to 14 residues. The germline V gene encodes CDR1 SGHRS and CDR2 YFSETQ.

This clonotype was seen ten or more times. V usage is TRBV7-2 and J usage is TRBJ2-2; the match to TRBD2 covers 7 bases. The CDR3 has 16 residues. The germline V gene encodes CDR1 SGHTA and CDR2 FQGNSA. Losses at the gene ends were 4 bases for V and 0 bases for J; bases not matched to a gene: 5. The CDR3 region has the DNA TGTGCCAGCAGCTCAGGAGGACTAGCGAACACCGGGGAGCTGTTTTTT. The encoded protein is CASSSGGLANTGELFF.

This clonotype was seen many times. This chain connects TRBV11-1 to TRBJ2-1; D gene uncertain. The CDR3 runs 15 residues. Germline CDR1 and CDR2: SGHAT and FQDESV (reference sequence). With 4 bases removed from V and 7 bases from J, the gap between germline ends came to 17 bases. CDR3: CASSSGSSLGNEQFF. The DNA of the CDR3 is TGTGCCAGCAGCTCCGGATCTTCCCTGGGGAATGAGCAGTTCTTC.

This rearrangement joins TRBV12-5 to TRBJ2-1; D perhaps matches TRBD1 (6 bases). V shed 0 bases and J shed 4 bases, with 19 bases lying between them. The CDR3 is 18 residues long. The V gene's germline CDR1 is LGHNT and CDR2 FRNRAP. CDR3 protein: CASGLVPGPQGLYNEQFF. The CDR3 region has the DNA TGTGCTAGTGGTTTGGTACCGGGGCCTCAGGGGCTATACAATGAGCAGTTCTTC.

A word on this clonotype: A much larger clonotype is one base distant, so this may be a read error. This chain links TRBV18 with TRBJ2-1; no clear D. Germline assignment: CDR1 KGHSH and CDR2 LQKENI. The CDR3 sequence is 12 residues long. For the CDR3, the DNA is TGTGCCAGGTCACCATCGCTCAATGAGCAGTTCTTC. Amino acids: CARSPSLNEQFF.

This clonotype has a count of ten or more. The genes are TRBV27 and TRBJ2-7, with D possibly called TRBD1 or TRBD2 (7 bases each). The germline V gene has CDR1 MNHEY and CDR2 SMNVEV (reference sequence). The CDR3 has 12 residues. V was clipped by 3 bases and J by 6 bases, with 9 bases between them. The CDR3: CASSFRGGEQYF. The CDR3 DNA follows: TGTGCCAGCAGTTTCAGGGGGGGCGAGCAGTACTTC.

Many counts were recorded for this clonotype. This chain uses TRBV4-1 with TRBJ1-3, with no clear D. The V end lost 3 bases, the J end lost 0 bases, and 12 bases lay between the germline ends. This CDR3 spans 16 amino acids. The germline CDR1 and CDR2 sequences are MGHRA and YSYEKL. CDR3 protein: CASSQDLIFSGNTIYF. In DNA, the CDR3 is TGCGCCAGCAGCCAGGACCTTATATTCTCTGGAAACACCATATATTTT.

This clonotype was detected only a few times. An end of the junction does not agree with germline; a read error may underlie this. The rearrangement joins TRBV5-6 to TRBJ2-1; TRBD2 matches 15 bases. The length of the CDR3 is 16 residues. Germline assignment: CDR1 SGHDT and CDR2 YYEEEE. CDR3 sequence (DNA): TGTGCCAGCACCTTGGGACTAGCGGGAGGTAGGAATGAGCAGTTCTTC. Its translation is CASTLGLAGGRNEQFF.

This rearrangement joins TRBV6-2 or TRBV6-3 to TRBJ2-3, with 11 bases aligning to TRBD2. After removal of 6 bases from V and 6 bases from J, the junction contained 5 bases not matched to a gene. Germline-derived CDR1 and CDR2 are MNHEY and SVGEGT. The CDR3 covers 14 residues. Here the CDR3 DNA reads TGTGCCAGCAGCCGACTAGCGGGATTGGATACGCAGTATTTT. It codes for CASSRLAGLDTQYF.

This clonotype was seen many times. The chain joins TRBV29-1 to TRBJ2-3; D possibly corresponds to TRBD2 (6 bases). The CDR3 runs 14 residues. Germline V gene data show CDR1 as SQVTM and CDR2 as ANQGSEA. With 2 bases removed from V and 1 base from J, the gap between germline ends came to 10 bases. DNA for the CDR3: TGCAGCGTTGAAAGGCCTAGCGGCACAGATACGCAGTATTTT. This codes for CSVERPSGTDTQYF.